The 20 T cell receptor beta chains below all came from one sample that was sequenced in a study of esophageal squamous cell carcinoma under preoperative chemotherapy. TCRdb re-called the PCR reads through MiXCR, storing one row per CDR3 protein. The repertoire consists of tens of thousands of distinct CDR3 sequences, with roughly 48% occurring once and the leading ten covering approximately 12%. Time point specified: before preoperative PTX-NDP chemotherapy. The material was obtained from a patient given preoperative chemotherapy. These receptors were obtained from a human donor with esophageal squamous cell carcinoma. The donor label of this sample is uncertain.

This clonotype showed up many times. J is TRBJ2-7 and V is TRBV19; D is ambiguous. Germline V gene lookup returns CDR1 LNHDA and CDR2 SQIVND (reference sequence). This CDR3 is 13 amino acids long. V was shortened by 1 base and J by 2 bases, with 6 bases between the two germline ends. The CDR3 is CASSIGTPYEQYF. The CDR3 DNA is TGTGCCAGTAGTATAGGTACACCCTACGAGCAGTACTTC.

This clonotype appeared once. Since the CDR3 does not end with the conserved phenylalanine or tryptophan, this likely comes from a read error. It is unclear where the CDR3 begins or ends on the DNA, so no DNA is shown, and the CDR3 is as TCRdb lists it. This chain links TRBV7-7 with TRBJ2-5. Germline V gene sequence: CDR1 SSHAT, CDR2 FNYEAQ (reference sequence). Including both end residues, the CDR3 is 15 amino acids long. CDR3 loop: CASSSDATRGGTRFS.

This chain links TRBV10-2 with TRBJ2-1; 7 nucleotides align to TRBD2. CDR1 is WSHSY, CDR2 SAAADI, per germline. The CDR3 covers 13 residues. The ends lost 4 bases at V and 13 bases at J; junction bases unmatched: 10. The CDR3 is CASSAGGRETQFF. The CDR3 nucleotides read TGCGCCAGCAGTGCCGGCGGGAGAGAGACCCAGTTCTTC.

Concerning this clonotype: Germline is not matched at one junction end, which may reflect a read error. The chain combines TRBV6-1 with TRBJ2-5, with 10 bases matching TRBD2. The CDR3 extends over 15 amino acids. CDR1 and CDR2 (germline): MNHNS, SASEGT. CDR3 bases: TGTGCCAGCAGGGGGACCGGGACTAGCGTACAGACCCAGTCTTTC. Amino acid sequence: CASRGTGTSVQTQSF.

The V gene is TRBV24-1, the J gene TRBJ2-3; 14 positions match TRBD2. Near its end, the DNA agrees better with TRBJ2-5, so the J call may be wrong. This CDR3 comprises 14 residues. The germline CDR1 and CDR2 sequences are KGHDR and SFDVKD. The CDR3 reads CATSDGTSGRTQYF. CDR3 nucleotide sequence: TGTGCCACCAGTGATGGGACTAGCGGGAGGACCCAGTACTTC.

The chain joins TRBV7-9 to TRBJ2-7; 9 bases are shared with TRBD1. The assigned J gene may be wrong: the sequence end matches TRBJ2-1 better. This CDR3 spans 15 amino acids. Germline loops: CDR1 SEHNR, CDR2 FQNEAQ (reference sequence). The CDR3 bases are TGTGCCAGCAGCTTGACCGGGACAGGGAGAAATGAGCAGTTCTTC. Amino acids: CASSLTGTGRNEQFF.

The chain uses TRBV7-2 and TRBJ2-7; no definite D call. The end of the DNA is better explained by TRBJ2-1, so the J call may be wrong. Germline V gives CDR1 SGHTA, CDR2 FQGNSA. This CDR3 is built from 14 residues. CDR3 residues: CASSLFTAINEQFF. The CDR3 region has the DNA TGTGCCAGCAGCTTATTCACAGCGATAAATGAGCAGTTCTTC.

The genes are TRBV12-3 or TRBV12-4 and TRBJ2-5; D might be TRBD1 or TRBD2, each matching 6 bases. The length of the CDR3 is 14 residues. The CDR3 coding sequence is TGTGCGGGGACCGGGGGCGGTGCCCAAAACACCCAGTACTTC. It translates to CAGTGGGAQNTQYF.

The chain links TRBV11-2 to TRBJ2-1; D is tentatively TRBD1 or TRBD2 (6 bases each). The last part of the DNA fits TRBJ2-5 better; the J call may be wrong. Germline-derived CDR1 and CDR2 are SGHAT and FQNNGV. The CDR3 is made up of 13 amino acids. The CDR3 DNA follows: TGTGCCAGCAGCTTAGTAGGGGGGGAGACCCAGTACTTC. Protein product: CASSLVGGETQYF.

The chain joins TRBV7-2 to TRBJ2-2, with D unresolved. Germline CDR1 SGHTA, CDR2 FQGNSA. The CDR3 extends over 12 amino acids. Trimming removed 7 bases from V and 6 bases from J, with 9 bases in between. DNA for the CDR3: TGTGCCAGCACCTCTTACCCCGGGGAGCTGTTTTTT. It yields the protein CASTSYPGELFF.

This clonotype was seen at least ten times. J is TRBJ2-2 and V is TRBV7-8; tentative D call: TRBD2 (7 bases). This CDR3 contains 16 residues. Trimming removed 5 bases from V and 2 bases from J, with 15 bases in between. Germline loops: CDR1 SGHVS, CDR2 FQNEAQ. Here the CDR3 DNA reads TGTGCCAGCAGCCGCCTAGGGGGGGCAAACACCGGGGAGCTGTTTTTT. Amino acids: CASSRLGGANTGELFF.

This sequence joins TRBV11-2 and TRBJ2-5; maybe TRBD1 (5 bases). This CDR3 is 13 amino acids long. V shed 3 bases and J shed 2 bases, with 7 bases lying between them. The germline gives CDR1 SGHAT, CDR2 FQNNGV. The CDR3 loop reads CASSFSGQETQYF. CDR3 in DNA: TGTGCCAGCAGCTTTTCAGGGCAAGAGACCCAGTACTTC.

The rearrangement links TRBV12-5 to TRBJ2-3, with TRBD1 matching 7 bases. CDR3 length: 16 residues. Trimming at V came to 3 bases and at J to 1 base, leaving 7 bases not matched to a gene. Looked up from germline, CDR1 is LGHNT and CDR2 is FRNRAP. The CDR3 here is CASGLPRDSRTDTQYF. The CDR3, as DNA: TGTGCTAGTGGTTTACCTAGGGACAGCCGCACAGATACGCAGTATTTT.

The sample holds many counts of this clonotype. The chain recombines TRBV24-1 with TRBJ2-1; 7 nucleotides agree with TRBD2. The CDR3 length is 14 residues. J gave up 6 bases and V 2 bases, and 3 bases lay outside the gene matches. Germline CDR1 reads KGHDR; CDR2 reads SFDVKD. CDR3 nucleotides: TGTGCCACCAGTGATTCGAGACTAGCCAATGAGCAGTTCTTC. Amino acid sequence: CATSDSRLANEQFF.

In the case of this clonotype: Because the CDR3 is missing its conserved closing phenylalanine or tryptophan, this is likely a read error. The V gene is TRBV12-3 or TRBV12-4, the J gene TRBJ2-6; 7 bases map to TRBD1. The V and J ends lost 7 bases and 0 bases, in that order; junction bases with no gene match: 6. This CDR3 has 16 amino acids. This CDR3 is CASKGAAPSGANVLTC. The CDR3 DNA reads TGTGCCAGCAAGGGGGCAGCCCCCTCTGGGGCCAACGTCCTGACTTGC.

The J gene is TRBJ1-2, the V gene TRBV4-1; D might be TRBD1 (5 bases). The CDR3 has 16 residues. Trimming shortened V by 0 bases and J by 3 bases, and 14 bases separated the two germline ends. The germline V gene encodes CDR1 MGHRA and CDR2 YSYEKL. The CDR3 loop reads CASSQESKGRYYGYTF. The DNA for the CDR3 is TGCGCCAGCAGCCAAGAAAGTAAGGGGAGATACTATGGCTACACCTTC.

At least ten counts were recorded for this clonotype. One base away lies a much larger clone, so this may be a sequencing read error. The chain carries TRBV6-1 and TRBJ2-4; D may correspond to TRBD1 or TRBD2 (5 bases each). CDR1 is MNHNS, CDR2 SASEGT, per germline. The CDR3 is 13 residues long. Trimming left V 6 bases short and J 13 bases short, with 19 bases between. In nucleotides, the CDR3 is TGTGCCAGCAGCCCAGCCCGGGGCGATGAGCAGTACTTC. Its translation is CASSPARGDEQYF.

The table lists this clonotype with many counts. The chain couples TRBV12-3 or TRBV12-4 to TRBJ1-2; TRBD1 is a possible D gene (5 bases). The CDR3 is 17 amino acids. V was clipped by 5 bases and J by 2 bases, with 21 bases between them. The CDR3 region has the DNA TGTGCCAGCAGTATGGGCCGGGCGATCGGGGCGAACTATGGCTACACCTTC. This sequence encodes CASSMGRAIGANYGYTF.

This clonotype was seen ten or more times. The chain combines TRBV6-5 with TRBJ2-7, with TRBD1 matching over 7 bases. V was pared by 6 bases and J by 2 bases, with 7 bases of the junction left unmatched. CDR1 is MNHEY and CDR2 is SVGAGI in the germline V gene. The CDR3 is 14 residues long. The chain's CDR3 is CASSPDRVAYEQYF. The DNA for the CDR3 is TGTGCCAGCAGCCCAGACAGGGTGGCCTACGAGCAGTACTTC.

To note about this clonotype: Since the CDR3 does not end with the conserved phenylalanine or tryptophan, this likely comes from a read error. The rearrangement joins TRBV7-9 to TRBJ2-5; the D is unclear. CDR1 is SEHNR, CDR2 FQNEAQ, per germline (reference sequence). The V end lost 1 base, the J end lost 2 bases, and 8 bases lay between the germline ends. This CDR3 is 14 amino acids long. The DNA for the CDR3 is TGTGCCAGCAGCTTAGGCCAGGCGCAAGAGACCCAGTACTCC. It encodes CASSLGQAQETQYS.